This paragraph covers one T cell receptor beta chain sequence. Its antigen is unknown. This sample stems from a study of immune characteristics of hereditary and idiopathic chronic pancreatitis. This CDR3 comprises 16 residues. Germline V gene lookup returns CDR1 SGHDN and CDR2 FVKESK. J was trimmed by 1 base and V by 1 base; bases with no gene match: 4. TCR beta sequencing used genomic DNA from unsorted bulk pancreas tissue. General study results and limits: Hereditary and idiopathic cases differed in TRBV10, TRBV19, TRBV23 and TRBV5 usage.

Generated by immunoSEQ multiplex PCR, the TCRdb table keeps only in-frame clones and is missing some. The sample shows 250 to 300 clones, over 70% of them seen only once. This clonotype originated in a human donor who was a deceased organ donor serving as a healthy control. Sequencing was carried out using pancreas tissue. The chain is built from TRBV14 and TRBJ2-1; 7 bases map to TRBD2. CDR3 bases: TGTGCCAGCAGCCAAGTACGCGGGGGTTCCTACAATGAGCAGTTCTTC. This sequence encodes CASSQVRGGSYNEQFF.